This T cell receptor (beta chain) was recovered during a study of T cell repertoires in cytomegalovirus infection. This clonotype has only a few counts. Its antigen remains unidentified. CDR1 is KGHSH, CDR2 LQKENI, per germline. This CDR3 spans 13 amino acids. V was shortened by 0 bases and J by 4 bases, with 6 bases between the two germline ends. One entry per CDR3 protein, called by TCRdb with MiXCR from the reads. The table lists about 700,000 distinct CDR3 sequences, around a third of them singletons, with roughly 20% in the top ten. V and J are TRBV18 and TRBJ2-5; no reliable D call. The specimen comprised cultured PBMCs, sampled from culture after CMV antigen stimulation. This TCR was sampled from a human donor in good health (CMV status not recorded). Some clones in this sample may be carry-over from other donors' samples. Here the CDR3 reads CASSPPVPETQYF. The CDR3 nucleotides are TGTGCCAGCTCACCACCGGTCCCAGAGACCCAGTACTTC.